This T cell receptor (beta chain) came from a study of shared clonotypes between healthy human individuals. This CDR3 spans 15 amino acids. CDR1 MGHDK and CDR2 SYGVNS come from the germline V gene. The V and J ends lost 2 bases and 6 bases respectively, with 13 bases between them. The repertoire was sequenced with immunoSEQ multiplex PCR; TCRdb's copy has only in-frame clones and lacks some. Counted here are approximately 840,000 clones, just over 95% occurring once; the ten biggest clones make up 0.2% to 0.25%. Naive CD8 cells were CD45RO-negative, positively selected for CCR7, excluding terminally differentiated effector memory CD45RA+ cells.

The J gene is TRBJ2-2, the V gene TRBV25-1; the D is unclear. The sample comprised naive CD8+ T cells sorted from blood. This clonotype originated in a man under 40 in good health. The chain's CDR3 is CASSEVGSYPGELFF. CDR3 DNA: TGTGCCAGCAGTGAAGTAGGCTCATATCCCGGGGAGCTGTTTTTT.